Included here is one TCR beta chain sequence, with context. Autoimmune disease history or systemic immunosuppression led to patients being barred. The CDR3 has 15 amino acids. Looked up from germline, CDR1 is LNHDA and CDR2 is SQIVND (reference sequence). V shed 1 base and J shed 5 bases, with 12 bases lying between them. This entry is derived from a study of OX40 agonist ivuxolimab in advanced cancers. The protocol was immunoSEQ multiplex PCR, while the TCRdb copy is restricted to in-frame clones and leaves out a portion. The sample carries about 84,000 clones, over 85% recorded once. The chain joins TRBV19 to TRBJ2-1; TRBD1 or TRBD2 may be the D gene (5 bases each). Source: CD4+ or CD8+ T cells sorted from blood, taken in a trial of the OX40 agonist ivuxolimab. This receptor was identified in an adult with an advanced solid tumor such as melanoma, head and neck, liver or kidney cancer. The CDR3 DNA reads TGTGCCAGTAGTATAGTGGGGGTACCGCACAATGAGCAGTTCTTC. Translating gives CASSIVGVPHNEQFF.